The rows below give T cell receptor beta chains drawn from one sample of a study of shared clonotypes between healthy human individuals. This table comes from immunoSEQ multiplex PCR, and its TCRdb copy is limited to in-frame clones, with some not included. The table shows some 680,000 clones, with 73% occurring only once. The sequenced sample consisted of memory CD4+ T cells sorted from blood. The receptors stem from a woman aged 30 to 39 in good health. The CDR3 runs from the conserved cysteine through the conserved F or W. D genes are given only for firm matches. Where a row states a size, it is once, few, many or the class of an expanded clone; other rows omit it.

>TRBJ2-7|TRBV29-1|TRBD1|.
CSVYGQVDEQYF
TGCAGCGTCTACGGACAGGTTGACGAGCAGTACTTC
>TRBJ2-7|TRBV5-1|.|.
CASSPATETYEQYF
TGCGCCAGCAGCCCCGCGACGGAAACCTACGAGCAGTACTTC
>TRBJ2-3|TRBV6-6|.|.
CASSSTQGDTQYF
TGTGCCAGCAGTTCAACCCAGGGGGATACGCAGTATTTT
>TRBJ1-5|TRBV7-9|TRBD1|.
CASSGTVNQPQHF
TGTGCCAGCAGCGGGACAGTCAATCAGCCCCAGCATTTT
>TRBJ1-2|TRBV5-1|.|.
CASSAQGNGYTF
TGCGCCAGCAGCGCGCAGGGGAATGGCTACACCTTC
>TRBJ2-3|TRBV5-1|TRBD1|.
CASSPGQGPSTDTQYF
TGCGCCAGCAGCCCGGGACAGGGGCCTAGCACAGATACGCAGTATTTT
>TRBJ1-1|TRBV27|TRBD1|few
CASSLQGVNTEAFF
TGTGCCAGCAGTTTACAGGGGGTGAACACTGAAGCTTTCTTT
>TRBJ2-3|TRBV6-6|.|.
CASSYSGSGSTDTQYF
TGTGCCAGCAGTTACTCGGGTAGCGGTAGCACAGATACGCAGTATTTT
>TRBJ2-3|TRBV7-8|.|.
CASSFGEQGRTDTQYF
TGTGCCAGCAGCTTCGGCGAACAGGGACGCACAGATACGCAGTATTTT
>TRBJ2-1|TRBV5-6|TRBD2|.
CASSLAASGRFNEQFF
TGTGCCAGCAGCTTGGCCGCAAGCGGGAGATTCAATGAGCAGTTCTTC
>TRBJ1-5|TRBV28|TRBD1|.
CASSSDRAQHF
TGTGCCAGCAGCTCCGACAGGGCCCAGCATTTT
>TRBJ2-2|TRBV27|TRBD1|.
CASRGTGGAGTGELFF
TGTGCCAGCAGGGGGACAGGGGGCGCGGGCACCGGGGAGCTGTTTTTT
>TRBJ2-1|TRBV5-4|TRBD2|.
CASSPSGNYNEQFF
TGTGCCAGCAGCCCTAGCGGGAACTACAATGAGCAGTTCTTC
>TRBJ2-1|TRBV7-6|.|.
CASSLRHGGSYNEQFF
TGTGCCAGCAGCTTACGACACGGGGGTTCCTACAATGAGCAGTTCTTC
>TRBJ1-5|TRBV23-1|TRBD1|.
CASTTGVDQPQHF
TGCGCCAGCACTACAGGGGTCGATCAGCCCCAGCATTTT
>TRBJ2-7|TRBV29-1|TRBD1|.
CSVGGQGAYEQYF
TGCAGCGTTGGGGGACAGGGGGCCTACGAGCAGTACTTC
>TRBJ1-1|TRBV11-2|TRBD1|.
CASSTQGPLEAFF
TGTGCCAGCAGTACACAGGGGCCCCTTGAAGCTTTCTTT
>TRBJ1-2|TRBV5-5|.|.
CASSFRDQGGYTF
TGTGCCAGCAGCTTCAGGGATCAGGGTGGCTACACCTTC
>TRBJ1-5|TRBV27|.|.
CASGHPQGSNQPQHF
TGTGCCAGCGGCCACCCCCAGGGGAGCAATCAGCCCCAGCATTTT
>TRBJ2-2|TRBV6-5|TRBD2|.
CASSKTSGNNGELFF
TGTGCCAGCAGTAAAACTAGCGGGAATAACGGGGAGCTGTTTTTT
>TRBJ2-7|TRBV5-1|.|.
CASSLGASGATYEQYF
TGCGCCAGCAGCTTGGGGGCCTCAGGGGCGACCTACGAGCAGTACTTC
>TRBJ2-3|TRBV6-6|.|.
CASSYLGPDTDTQYF
TGTGCCAGCAGTTACCTGGGTCCAGACACAGATACGCAGTATTTT
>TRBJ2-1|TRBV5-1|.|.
CASSFASEGNEQFF
TGCGCCAGCAGCTTCGCTAGCGAGGGTAATGAGCAGTTCTTC
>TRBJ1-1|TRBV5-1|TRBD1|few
CASSTTQGGNTEAFF
TGCGCCAGCAGCACCACACAGGGGGGGAACACTGAAGCTTTCTTT
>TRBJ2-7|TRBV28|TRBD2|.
CASRSLAGGYEQYF
TGTGCCAGCAGATCACTAGCGGGAGGCTACGAGCAGTACTTC
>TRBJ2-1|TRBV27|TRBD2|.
CASTRTSGRNEQFF
TGTGCCAGCACACGGACTAGCGGGAGGAATGAGCAGTTCTTC
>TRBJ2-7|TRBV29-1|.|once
CSVMTGVFYEQYF
TGCAGCGTTATGACGGGAGTTTTCTACGAGCAGTACTTC
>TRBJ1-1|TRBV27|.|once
CASSPDRPLTEAFF
TGTGCCAGCAGTCCGGACAGACCACTCACTGAAGCTTTCTTT
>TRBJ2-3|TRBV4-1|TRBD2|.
CASSPRTSGRGTDTQYF
TGCGCCAGCAGCCCCAGGACTAGCGGGAGGGGCACAGATACGCAGTATTTT
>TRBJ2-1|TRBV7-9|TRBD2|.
CASPRASGNEQFF
TGTGCCAGTCCAAGGGCTAGCGGGAATGAGCAGTTCTTC
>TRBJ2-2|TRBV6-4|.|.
CASSAAFGAGELFF
.
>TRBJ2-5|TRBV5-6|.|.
CASSSGEVGETQYF
TGTGCCAGCAGCTCCGGGGAAGTCGGAGAGACCCAGTACTTC
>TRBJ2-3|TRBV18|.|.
CASSVFGQSTDTQYF
TGTGCCAGCTCGGTTTTCGGACAGAGCACAGATACGCAGTATTTT
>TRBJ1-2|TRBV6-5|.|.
CASSYGELRGYTF
TGTGCCAGCAGTTACGGAGAACTTCGAGGCTACACCTTC
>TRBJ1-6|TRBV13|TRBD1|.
CASSLDRGPYSPLHF
TGTGCCAGCAGCTTAGACAGGGGGCCGTATTCACCCCTCCACTTT
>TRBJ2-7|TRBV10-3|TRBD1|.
CAISDRDRAGYEQYF
TGTGCCATCAGTGACCGGGACAGGGCGGGCTACGAGCAGTACTTC
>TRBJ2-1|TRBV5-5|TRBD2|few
CASSRLAGRGGDEQFF
TGTGCCAGCAGCCGTCTTGCAGGCCGGGGAGGGGATGAGCAGTTCTTC
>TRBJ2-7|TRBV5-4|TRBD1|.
CASSLVGQGGSYEQYF
TGTGCCAGCAGCTTGGTGGGACAGGGGGGTTCCTACGAGCAGTACTTC
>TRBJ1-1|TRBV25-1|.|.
CASSGHQGGTEAFF
TGTGCCAGCAGTGGGCACCAGGGAGGGACTGAAGCTTTCTTT
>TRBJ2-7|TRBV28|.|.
CASSSGQTYEQYF
TGTGCCAGCAGTTCCGGACAGACCTACGAGCAGTACTTC
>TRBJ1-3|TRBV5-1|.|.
CAVSGGPLGSGNTIYF
TGCGCCGTCTCGGGCGGGCCTCTAGGATCTGGAAACACCATATATTTT
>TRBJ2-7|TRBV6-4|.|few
CATASVGSYEQYF
TGTGCCACAGCATCGGTGGGATCATACGAGCAGTACTTC
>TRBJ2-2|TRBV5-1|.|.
CASRAAGELFF
TGCGCCAGCAGAGCCGCCGGGGAGCTGTTTTTT
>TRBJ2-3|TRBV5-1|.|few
CASSSNTDAKGTQYF
TGCGCCAGCAGCAGCAACACAGACGCAAAGGGTACGCAGTATTTT
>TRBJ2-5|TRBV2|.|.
CASGSDLGSTQYF
TGTGCCAGCGGAAGCGACTTGGGGTCGACCCAGTACTTC
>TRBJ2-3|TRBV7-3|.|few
CASSLGAGTSTDTQYF
TGTGCCAGCAGCTTAGGTGCGGGGACCAGCACAGATACGCAGTATTTT
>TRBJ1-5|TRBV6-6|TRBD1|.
CASSRDRSPGNQPQHF
TGTGCCAGCAGTCGGGACAGGTCCCCGGGCAATCAGCCCCAGCATTTT
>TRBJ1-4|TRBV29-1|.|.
CSGGHRVNEKLFF
TGCAGCGGAGGGCACAGGGTGAATGAAAAACTGTTTTTT
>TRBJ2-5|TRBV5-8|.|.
CASSILGGAGETQYF
TGTGCCAGCAGCATCCTCGGGGGCGCGGGAGAGACCCAGTACTTC
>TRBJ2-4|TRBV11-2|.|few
CASSLRRTDLAKNIQYF
TGTGCCAGCAGCTTAAGAAGGACAGACCTAGCCAAAAACATTCAGTACTTC
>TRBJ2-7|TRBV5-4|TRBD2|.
CASSLGGGLAGEQYF
TGTGCCAGCAGCTTGGGGGGTGGACTAGCGGGCGAGCAGTACTTC
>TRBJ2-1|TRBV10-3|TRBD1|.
CALGQGKNNEQFF
TGTGCCTTAGGACAGGGAAAGAACAATGAGCAGTTCTTC
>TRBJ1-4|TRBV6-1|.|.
CASNAFEGSGEKLFF
TGTGCCAGCAATGCGTTCGAGGGGAGTGGGGAAAAACTGTTTTTT
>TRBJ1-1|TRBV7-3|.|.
CASSLIGGNTEAFF
TGTGCCAGCAGCTTAATCGGGGGTAACACTGAAGCTTTCTTT
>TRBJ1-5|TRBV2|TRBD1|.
CASSEVQGGNQPQHF
TGTGCCAGCAGTGAAGTACAGGGGGGCAATCAGCCCCAGCATTTT
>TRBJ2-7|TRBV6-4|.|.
CASSAGEAAQTYEQYF
TGTGCCAGCAGTGCCGGTGAGGCAGCTCAGACCTACGAGCAGTACTTC
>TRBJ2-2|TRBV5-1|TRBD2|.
CASSLAASGSNTGELFF
TGCGCCAGCAGCTTGGCGGCTAGCGGGTCGAACACCGGGGAGCTGTTTTTT
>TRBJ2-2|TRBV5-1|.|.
CASSLIERSTGELFF
TGCGCCAGCAGCTTGATCGAGAGGAGCACCGGGGAGCTGTTTTTT
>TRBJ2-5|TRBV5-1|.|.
CASSWGLAGRETQYF
TGCGCCAGCAGCTGGGGGCTAGCCGGGCGGGAGACCCAGTACTTC
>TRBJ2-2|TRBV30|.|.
CAWAEGSNTGELFF
TGTGCCTGGGCGGAGGGATCCAACACCGGGGAGCTGTTTTTT